These T cell receptor beta chains were read from a single sample in a study of blood T cell repertoires in COVID-19. Using immunoSEQ multiplex PCR, the repertoire was profiled, and TCRdb retains in-frame clones only, with some absent. The data hold tens of thousands of clones, with 70% to 90% observed a single time. Sample: peripheral blood. The receptors here all came from a human donor with acute or convalescent COVID-19. The donor label of this sample is uncertain. Both conserved end residues are part of each CDR3. Fields, in order: V gene, J gene, D gene, clone size, CDR3 DNA, CDR3 protein. The D gene is left open where the match is weak. Where a row states a size, it is once, few, many or the class of an expanded clone; other rows omit it.

V: TRBV5-4
J: TRBJ1-5
D: TRBD1
size: NA
DNA: TGTGCCAGCAGTATTACAGGGGTAAGTCAGCCCCAGCATTTT
CDR3: CASSITGVSQPQHF

V: TRBV2
J: TRBJ2-5
D: TRBD1
size: NA
DNA: TGTGCCAGCAGTGAATGGGACAGGGTGGAGGGGACCCAGTACTTC
CDR3: CASSEWDRVEGTQYF

V: TRBV11-3
J: TRBJ1-3
D: TRBD1
size: NA
DNA: TGTGCCAGCAGCCCGGCGGGGAAGGGGGCTGATGGAAACACCATATATTTT
CDR3: CASSPAGKGADGNTIYF

V: TRBV9
J: TRBJ1-2
D: NA
size: few
DNA: TGTGCCAGCAGTGCCGTAGACAGCTCGTTGAGCTACACCTTC
CDR3: CASSAVDSSLSYTF

V: TRBV7-9
J: TRBJ2-1
D: TRBD2
size: NA
DNA: TGTGCCAGCAGCTTCTCGGGGGGCGGGGGGCCCAACGAGCAGTTCTTC
CDR3: CASSFSGGGGPNEQFF

V: TRBV11-2
J: TRBJ2-1
D: NA
size: once
DNA: TGTGCCAGCAGCTTGAAATTGGGCGGGCGAGACTACAATGAGCAGTTCTTC
CDR3: CASSLKLGGRDYNEQFF

V: TRBV6-5
J: TRBJ1-3
D: NA
size: few
DNA: TGTGCCAGCAGCAGGGGCTCTGGAAACACCATATATTTT
CDR3: CASSRGSGNTIYF

V: TRBV7-6
J: TRBJ2-2
D: TRBD2
size: NA
DNA: TGTGCCAGCAGCTTTCCTAGCGGGGGATCGAACACCGGGGAGCTGTTTTTT
CDR3: CASSFPSGGSNTGELFF

V: TRBV6-2/TRBV6-3
J: TRBJ2-2
D: TRBD1
size: NA
DNA: TGTGCCAGCAGTAGAACACAGGGGGCGCAACAAGAGCTGTTTTTT
CDR3: CASSRTQGAQQELFF

V: TRBV5-5
J: TRBJ2-2
D: TRBD1
size: NA
DNA: TGTGCCAGCAGCACACAGGGGGGAGTAAACACCGGGGAGCTGTTTTTT
CDR3: CASSTQGGVNTGELFF

V: TRBV5-1
J: TRBJ2-6
D: NA
size: few
DNA: TGCGCCAGCAGCATCCCTTCCTCTGGGGCCAACGTCCTGACTTTC
CDR3: CASSIPSSGANVLTF

V: TRBV6-2/TRBV6-3
J: TRBJ2-1
D: TRBD2
size: NA
DNA: TGTGCCAGCAGCCGCGGGGGACCCTCCTACAATGAGCAGTTCTTC
CDR3: CASSRGGPSYNEQFF

V: TRBV6-2/TRBV6-3
J: TRBJ1-1
D: NA
size: NA
DNA: TGTGCCAGCAGCCCCGGAGACACAGGGAACACTGAAGCTTTCTTT
CDR3: CASSPGDTGNTEAFF

V: TRBV11-2
J: TRBJ1-1
D: NA
size: NA
DNA: TGTGCCAGCAGCCGTCAGGGAGGGAACACTGAAGCTTTCTTT
CDR3: CASSRQGGNTEAFF

V: TRBV11-2
J: TRBJ2-5
D: TRBD2
size: NA
DNA: TGTGCCAGCAGCTTAGTCCTAGCGGGGGGCCAAGAGACCCAGTACTTC
CDR3: CASSLVLAGGQETQYF

V: TRBV19
J: TRBJ2-7
D: NA
size: NA
DNA: TGTGCCAGTAGTATAGATCGGGACACCAAGCAGTACTTC
CDR3: CASSIDRDTKQYF

V: TRBV5-1
J: TRBJ2-3
D: TRBD2
size: NA
DNA: TGCGCCAGCAGCGTCACTAGCGGGGGGGCCCGGGATACGCAGTATTTT
CDR3: CASSVTSGGARDTQYF

V: TRBV7-9
J: TRBJ1-1
D: NA
size: NA
DNA: TGTGCCAGCGAAGACATGAACACTGAAGCTTTCTTT
CDR3: CASEDMNTEAFF

V: TRBV2
J: TRBJ2-5
D: TRBD2
size: NA
DNA: TGTGCCAGCAGTCCCGGCACGGGGGGGGAGACCCAGTACTTC
CDR3: CASSPGTGGETQYF

V: TRBV7-8
J: TRBJ2-7
D: TRBD1
size: NA
DNA: TGTGCCAGCAGCACAGGGGGTTATTCCTCCTACGAGCAGTACTTC
CDR3: CASSTGGYSSYEQYF

V: TRBV5-4
J: TRBJ2-1
D: TRBD2
size: NA
DNA: TGTGCCAGCAGCTCGGCGGGGACTAGCGGGGGGGCTGGGCAGTTCTTC
CDR3: CASSSAGTSGGAGQFF

V: TRBV29-1
J: TRBJ2-7
D: TRBD1
size: NA
DNA: TGCAGCGTCTCTAGGACAGGTCCTAACGAGCAGTACTTC
CDR3: CSVSRTGPNEQYF

V: TRBV6-1
J: TRBJ1-6
D: NA
size: NA
DNA: TGTGCCAGCAGTGACACCCGCACTCTTAATTCACCCCTCCACTTT
CDR3: CASSDTRTLNSPLHF

V: TRBV6-5
J: TRBJ1-2
D: NA
size: NA
DNA: TGTGCCAGCAGTTACTCGGTCGGGTATGGCTACACCTTC
CDR3: CASSYSVGYGYTF

V: TRBV7-2
J: TRBJ2-7
D: TRBD1
size: NA
DNA: TGTGCCAGCGCCGACTCAGCCGGGACAGGATTCTACGAGCAGTACTTC
CDR3: CASADSAGTGFYEQYF

V: TRBV5-1
J: TRBJ1-2
D: NA
size: once
DNA: TGCGCCAGCAGCTTGAGGACAGAAGGCGGCTACACCTTC
CDR3: CASSLRTEGGYTF

V: TRBV29-1
J: TRBJ1-1
D: NA
size: NA
DNA: TGCAGCGTTGCGGCGGTTATGGGGAGCACTGAAGCTTTCTTT
CDR3: CSVAAVMGSTEAFF

V: TRBV20-1
J: TRBJ1-5
D: NA
size: few
DNA: TGCAGTGCTACCTCGGGGCAGCCCCAGCATTTT
CDR3: CSATSGQPQHF

V: TRBV19
J: TRBJ1-1
D: NA
size: NA
DNA: TGTGCCAGTACCCGAGAGACAAGGCTGAACACTGAAGCTTTCTTT
CDR3: CASTRETRLNTEAFF

V: TRBV7-3
J: TRBJ2-6
D: NA
size: NA
DNA: TGTGCCAGCAGCTTAATGGGCACATCCTCTGGGGCCAACGTCCTGACTTTC
CDR3: CASSLMGTSSGANVLTF

V: TRBV4-1
J: TRBJ1-2
D: NA
size: NA
DNA: TGCGCCAGCAGCCAAACCGTTGGGGGACACCCTAGCTATGGCTACACCTTC
CDR3: CASSQTVGGHPSYGYTF

V: TRBV7-2
J: TRBJ1-2
D: NA
size: NA
DNA: TGTGCCAGCAGCTTATCGGGGAGGGGACCGTATGGCTACACCTTC
CDR3: CASSLSGRGPYGYTF

V: TRBV6-6
J: TRBJ2-5
D: TRBD1
size: NA
DNA: TGTGCCAGCAGCCCCGCACAGGGGGTCGTAGAGACCCAGTACTTC
CDR3: CASSPAQGVVETQYF

V: TRBV11-2
J: TRBJ1-6
D: NA
size: NA
DNA: TGTGCCAGCAGTTCAGGGCAGGACTCACCCCTCCACTTT
CDR3: CASSSGQDSPLHF

V: TRBV6-5
J: TRBJ2-1
D: NA
size: NA
DNA: TGTGCCAGCAGAACCGGGACTTTGGCCTACAATGAGCAGTTCTTC
CDR3: CASRTGTLAYNEQFF

V: TRBV13
J: TRBJ1-4
D: NA
size: NA
DNA: TGTGCCAGCAGCTTAGTCGGCGAGGGAACTAATGAAAAACTGTTTTTT
CDR3: CASSLVGEGTNEKLFF

V: TRBV5-4
J: TRBJ2-7
D: TRBD2
size: NA
DNA: TGTGCCAGCAGCCTTAGCGGGTCCAACGAGCAGTACTTC
CDR3: CASSLSGSNEQYF

V: TRBV5-3
J: TRBJ1-6
D: NA
size: NA
DNA: TGTGCCACCCGGGTGCCTCTTTGTAATTCACCCCTCCACTTT
CDR3: CATRVPLCNSPLHF

V: TRBV28
J: TRBJ1-5
D: NA
size: NA
DNA: TGTGCCAGCAGCCTCGTGGGGGGAGGCAATCAGCCCCAGCATTTT
CDR3: CASSLVGGGNQPQHF

V: TRBV12-5
J: TRBJ2-3
D: NA
size: NA
DNA: TGTGCTAGTGGTTTCCAGACTAGCACAGATACGCAGTATTTT
CDR3: CASGFQTSTDTQYF

V: TRBV24-1
J: TRBJ1-5
D: NA
size: few
DNA: TGTGCCACCAGTGACCCCCCGAGGAGGGTGGGAGATCAGCCCCAGCATTTT
CDR3: CATSDPPRRVGDQPQHF

V: TRBV28
J: TRBJ1-2
D: TRBD1
size: NA
DNA: TGTGCCAGCAGTTTAAGTTCCCCAGGGGGCGGCTATGGCTACACCTTC
CDR3: CASSLSSPGGGYGYTF

V: TRBV9
J: TRBJ2-5
D: TRBD2
size: NA
DNA: TGTGCCAGCAGCCCGGGGGACTCTAGCGGGGGGTCAGGTGAGACCCAGTACTTC
CDR3: CASSPGDSSGGSGETQYF

V: TRBV5-4
J: TRBJ2-1
D: TRBD1
size: NA
DNA: TGTGCCAGCAAGAGCCGGGACAGGAGATACAATGAGCAGTTCTTC
CDR3: CASKSRDRRYNEQFF

V: TRBV4-1
J: TRBJ2-1
D: NA
size: NA
DNA: TGCGCCAGCAGCCACCTACAGGGTGATGAGCAGTTCTTC
CDR3: CASSHLQGDEQFF

V: TRBV7-8
J: TRBJ2-1
D: NA
size: NA
DNA: TGTGCCAGCAGCTTACCAGGGGTGAGTGAGCAGTTCTTC
CDR3: CASSLPGVSEQFF